Reported below is one T cell receptor beta chain. It lacks a known antigen. There are no base qualities to consult, and no much larger clone falls within one base. Peripheral blood CD8+ and CD4+ T cells from healthy donors, Susac syndrome patients and multiple sclerosis patients were profiled by high-throughput TCR beta sequencing. Healthy donors were included as age- and sex-matched controls. CD8+ TEMRA cells were enriched by FACS, while bulk CD8+ and CD4+ T cells were purified by magnetic negative isolation. Blood was collected in EDTA tubes and processed within 24 hours, with PBMCs isolated through density gradient centrifugation. PBMCs destined for TCR sequencing were cryopreserved in liquid nitrogen and later thawed in a 37 °C water bath. Purity of sorted or isolated CD4+, CD8+ and CD8+ TEMRA cells was at least 90%. These data are taken from a study of CD8 T cells in Susac syndrome (dated by TCRdb to 2018 to 2020). About the study as a whole: Whether CD8+ T cell activation and differentiation in Susac syndrome was antigen driven was tested using repertoire sequencing. Findings and caveats that apply to the study as a whole: The number of individuals in the TCR sequencing and HLA analysis was recognized as being relatively small.

The germline V gene (reference sequence) supplies CDR1 LNHNV and CDR2 YYDKDF. From the cysteine through the phenylalanine, the CDR3 covers 14 amino acids. CDR3 DNA is the only sequence kept; it has 42 bases, read in frame from the first base. Relative to germline, V is 3 bases shorter and J is 6 bases shorter, with 13 bases between their ends. RNA was extracted using the RNeasy kit, and roughly 0.5 to 1 microgram was reverse transcribed with random hexamers. The immunoSEQ multiplex PCR assay, covering 54 Vbeta and 13 Jbeta segments, was used to amplify TCR beta CDR3 regions. Bias from PCR amplification was corrected by using a synthetic template baseline for primer optimization and for computational correction. Regarding the original processing steps: Reads were assigned to V, D and J genes according to IMGT and analyzed in immunoSEQ Analyzer, with only productive sequences retained. Clonality was calculated as one minus the Shannon entropy normalized by log2 of the number of productive unique sequences. For each patient and control, public and private clones were evaluated among the 100 most prevalent clones. Clones were defined as Susac-specific if absent from the healthy and MS cohorts, from more than 900 published viral clones and from other ImmuneACCESS disease sequences. Through fastp at Q25 and MiXCR, TCRdb rebuilt clones from the public reads, retaining in-frame beta chains. Rows matching on CDR3 protein sequence are summarized as one entry with the most common DNA and genes. The V and J calls here are based on TCRdb, not the publication. The sample table holds 100,000 to 150,000 distinct CDR3 sequences, of which around 94% were seen once. Together, the top ten hold more than 0.075% of the sample.

Recombination joined TRBV15 with TRBJ2-3, with the D segment identity uncertain. Sequenced: CD4+ T cells from PBMCs. This TCR was recovered from a human donor in good health. The DNA is TGTGCCACCAGCAGTGTCGGCCGGGTGGATACGCAGTATTTT. It translates to CATSSVGRVDTQYF. The variable domain in full, with residues beyond the CDR3 obtained from the reference TRBV15 and TRBJ2-3 genes, is DAMVIQNPRYQVTQFGKPVTLSCSQTLNHNVMYWYQQKSSQAPKLLFHYYDKDFNNEADTPDNFQSRRPNTSFCFLDIRSPGLGDTAMYLCATSSVGRVDTQYFGPGTRLTVL.